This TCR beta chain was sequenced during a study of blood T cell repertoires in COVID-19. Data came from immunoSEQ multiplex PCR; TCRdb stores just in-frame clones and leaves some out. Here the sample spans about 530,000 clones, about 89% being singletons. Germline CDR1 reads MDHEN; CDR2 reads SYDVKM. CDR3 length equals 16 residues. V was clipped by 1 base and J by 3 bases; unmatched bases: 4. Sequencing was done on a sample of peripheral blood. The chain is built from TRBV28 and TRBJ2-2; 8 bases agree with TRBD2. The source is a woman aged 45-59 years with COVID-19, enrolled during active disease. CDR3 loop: CASSLLAGRDTGELFF. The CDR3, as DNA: TGTGCCAGCAGTTTATTAGCGGGGAGAGACACCGGGGAGCTGTTTTTT.